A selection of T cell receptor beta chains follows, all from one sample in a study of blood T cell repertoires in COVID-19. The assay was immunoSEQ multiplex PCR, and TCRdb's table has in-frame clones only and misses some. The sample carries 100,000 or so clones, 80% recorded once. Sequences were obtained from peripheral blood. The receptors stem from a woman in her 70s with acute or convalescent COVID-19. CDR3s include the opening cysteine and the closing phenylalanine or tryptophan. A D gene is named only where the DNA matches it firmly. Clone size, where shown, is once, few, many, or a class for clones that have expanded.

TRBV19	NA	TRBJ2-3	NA	CASSSGRLTDTQYF	TGTGCCAGTAGTTCAGGGCGGCTCACAGATACGCAGTATTTT
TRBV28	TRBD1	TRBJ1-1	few	CASSLIDRGNTEAFF	TGTGCCAGCAGTTTAATAGACAGGGGAAACACTGAAGCTTTCTTT
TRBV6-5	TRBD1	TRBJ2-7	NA	CASSYSTGAYEQYF	TGTGCCAGCAGTTACTCGACAGGGGCCTACGAGCAGTACTTC
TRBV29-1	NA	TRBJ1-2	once	CSVVVESYTF	TGCAGCGTTGTGGTGGAGAGCTACACCTTC
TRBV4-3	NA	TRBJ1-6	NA	CASSQAQYNSPLHF	TGCGCCAGCAGCCAAGCCCAGTATAATTCACCCCTCCACTTT
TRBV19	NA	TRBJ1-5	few	CASSERGSASQPQHF	TGTGCCAGTAGCGAACGAGGATCAGCCTCCCAGCCCCAGCATTTT
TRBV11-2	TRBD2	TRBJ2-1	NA	CASSLASSGFNEQFF	TGTGCCAGCAGCTTAGCCTCTAGCGGGTTCAATGAGCAGTTCTTC
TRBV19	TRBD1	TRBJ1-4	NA	CASRTGQGGEKLFF	TGTGCCAGTAGGACCGGACAGGGTGGCGAAAAACTGTTTTTT
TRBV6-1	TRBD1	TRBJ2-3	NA	CASSEAPTQTGGVTDTQYF	TGTGCCAGCAGTGAAGCTCCAACCCAGACAGGGGGAGTGACAGATACGCAGTATTTT
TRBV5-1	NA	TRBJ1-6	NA	CASSDPGSLGDSPLHF	TGCGCCAGCAGCGACCCGGGATCACTTGGGGATTCACCCCTCCACTTT
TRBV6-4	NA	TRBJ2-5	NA	CASSETVKETQYF	TGTGCCAGCAGTGAAACTGTAAAAGAGACCCAGTACTTC
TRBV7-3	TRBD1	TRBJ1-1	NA	CASSENPIGTGAEAFF	TGTGCCAGCAGCGAAAACCCCATCGGGACAGGGGCTGAAGCTTTCTTT
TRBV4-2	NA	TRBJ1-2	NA	CASSQVGGAGNYGYTF	TGTGCCAGCAGCCAAGTAGGCGGGGCCGGTAACTATGGCTACACCTTC
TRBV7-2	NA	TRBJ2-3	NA	CASSLGKGFSTDTQYF	TGTGCCAGCAGCTTAGGAAAGGGGTTTAGCACAGATACGCAGTATTTT
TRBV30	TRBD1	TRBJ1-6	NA	CAWKDRGVWDNSPLHF	TGTGCCTGGAAGGACAGGGGGGTCTGGGATAATTCACCCCTCCACTTT
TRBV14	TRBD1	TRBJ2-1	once	CASSLDRGPYNEQFF	TGTGCCAGCAGCCTTGACAGGGGACCTTACAATGAGCAGTTCTTC